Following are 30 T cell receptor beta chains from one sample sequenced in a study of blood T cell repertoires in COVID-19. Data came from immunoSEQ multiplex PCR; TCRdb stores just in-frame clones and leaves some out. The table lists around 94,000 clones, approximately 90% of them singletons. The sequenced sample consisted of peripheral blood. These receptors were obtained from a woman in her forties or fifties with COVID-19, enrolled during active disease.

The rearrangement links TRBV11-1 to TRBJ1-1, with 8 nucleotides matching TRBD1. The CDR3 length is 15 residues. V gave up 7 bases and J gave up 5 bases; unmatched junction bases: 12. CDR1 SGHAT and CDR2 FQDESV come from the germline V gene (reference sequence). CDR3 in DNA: TGTGCCAGCAATCAGTGGACAGGGTGGGGGACTGAAGCTTTCTTT. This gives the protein CASNQWTGWGTEAFF.

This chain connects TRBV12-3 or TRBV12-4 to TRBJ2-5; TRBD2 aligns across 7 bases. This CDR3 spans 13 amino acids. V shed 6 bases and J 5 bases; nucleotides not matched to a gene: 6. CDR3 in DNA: TGTGCCAGCAGGGGAGGGAGCAAGGAGACCCAGTACTTC. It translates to CASRGGSKETQYF.

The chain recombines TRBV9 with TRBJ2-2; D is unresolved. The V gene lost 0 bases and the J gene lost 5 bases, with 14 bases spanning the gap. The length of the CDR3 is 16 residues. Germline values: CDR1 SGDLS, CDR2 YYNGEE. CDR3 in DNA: TGTGCCAGCAGCGTAGGTTTAGTAGCCCCTACCGGGGAGCTGTTTTTT. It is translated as CASSVGLVAPTGELFF.

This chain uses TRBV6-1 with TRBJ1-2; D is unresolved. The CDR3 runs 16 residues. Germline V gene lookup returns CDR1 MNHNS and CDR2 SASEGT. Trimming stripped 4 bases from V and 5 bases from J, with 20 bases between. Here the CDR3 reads CASSGSPGVRRYGYTF. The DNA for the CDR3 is TGTGCCAGCAGTGGATCCCCCGGGGTAAGGAGGTATGGCTACACCTTC.

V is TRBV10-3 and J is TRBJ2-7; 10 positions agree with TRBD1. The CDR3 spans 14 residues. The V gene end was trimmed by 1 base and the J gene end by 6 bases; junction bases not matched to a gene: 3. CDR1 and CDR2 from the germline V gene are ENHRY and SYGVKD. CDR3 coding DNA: TGTGCCATCAGTGAGTGGGACAGGGGCGTCGAGCAGTACTTC. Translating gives CAISEWDRGVEQYF.

As DNA, the CDR3 is TGTGCCAGCAGCAAATTGATCCACCCCAGCACCGGGGAGCTGTTTTTT. Its translation: CASSKLIHPSTGELFF. V and J are TRBV21-1 and TRBJ2-2; TRBD1, the table's D call, was not compared with the DNA. TRBV21-1 is listed as a pseudogene. This CDR3 spans 16 amino acids.

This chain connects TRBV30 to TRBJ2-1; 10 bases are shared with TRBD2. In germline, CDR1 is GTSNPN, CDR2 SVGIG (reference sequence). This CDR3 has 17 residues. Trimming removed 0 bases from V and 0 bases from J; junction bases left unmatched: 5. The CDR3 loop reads CAWSVPSGGASYNEQFF. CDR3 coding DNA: TGTGCCTGGAGTGTACCCAGCGGGGGGGCCTCCTACAATGAGCAGTTCTTC.

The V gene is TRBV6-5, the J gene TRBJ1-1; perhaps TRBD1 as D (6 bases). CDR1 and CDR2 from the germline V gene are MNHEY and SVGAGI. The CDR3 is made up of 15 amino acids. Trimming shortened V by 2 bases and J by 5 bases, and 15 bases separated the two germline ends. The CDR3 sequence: CASSYTVQGGTEAFF. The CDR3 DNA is TGTGCCAGCAGTTACACGGTACAGGGTGGTACTGAAGCTTTCTTT.

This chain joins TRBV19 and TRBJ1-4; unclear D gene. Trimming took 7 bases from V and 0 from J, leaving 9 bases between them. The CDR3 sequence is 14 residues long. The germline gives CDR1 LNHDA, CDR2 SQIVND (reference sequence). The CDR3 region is CASTPVATNEKLFF. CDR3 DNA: TGTGCCAGTACTCCGGTCGCAACTAATGAAAAACTGTTTTTT.

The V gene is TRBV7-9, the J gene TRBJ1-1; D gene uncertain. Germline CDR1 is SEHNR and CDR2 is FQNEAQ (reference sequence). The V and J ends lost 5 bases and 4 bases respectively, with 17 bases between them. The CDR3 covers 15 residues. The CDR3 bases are TGTGCCAGCAGCCCCTCGGCCTCCTCGGGCACTGAAGCTTTCTTT. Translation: CASSPSASSGTEAFF.

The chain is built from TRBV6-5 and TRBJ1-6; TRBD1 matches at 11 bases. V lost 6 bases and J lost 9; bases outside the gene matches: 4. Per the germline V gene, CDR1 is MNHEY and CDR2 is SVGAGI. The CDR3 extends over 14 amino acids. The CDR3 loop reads CASRTGTGGSPLHF. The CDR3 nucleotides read TGTGCCAGCAGAACCGGGACAGGGGGTTCACCCCTCCACTTT.

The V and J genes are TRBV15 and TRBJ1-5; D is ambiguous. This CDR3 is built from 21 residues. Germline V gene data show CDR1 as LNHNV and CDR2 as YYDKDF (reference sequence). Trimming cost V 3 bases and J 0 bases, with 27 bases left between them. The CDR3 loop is CATSSPHRTVQRGYSNQPQHF. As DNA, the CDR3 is TGTGCCACCAGCAGTCCCCACCGGACGGTCCAACGAGGGTATAGCAATCAGCCCCAGCATTTT. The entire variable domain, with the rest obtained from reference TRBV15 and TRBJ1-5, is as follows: DAMVIQNPRYQVTQFGKPVTLSCSQTLNHNVMYWYQQKSSQAPKLLFHYYDKDFNNEADTPDNFQSRRPNTSFCFLDIRSPGLGDTAMYLCATSSPHRTVQRGYSNQPQHFGDGTRLSIL.

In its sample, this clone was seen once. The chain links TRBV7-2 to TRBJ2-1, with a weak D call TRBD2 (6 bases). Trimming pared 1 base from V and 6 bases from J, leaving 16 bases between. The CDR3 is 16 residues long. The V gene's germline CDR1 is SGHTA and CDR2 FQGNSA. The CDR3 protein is CASSLGGGGASNEQFF. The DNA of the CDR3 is TGTGCCAGCAGCTTAGGTGGCGGCGGGGCCTCCAATGAGCAGTTCTTC. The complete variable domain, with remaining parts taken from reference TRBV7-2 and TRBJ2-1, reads GAGVSQSPSNKVTEKGKDVELRCDPISGHTALYWYRQSLGQGLEFLIYFQGNSAPDKSGLPSDRFSAERTGGSVSTLTIQRTQQEDSAVYLCASSLGGGGASNEQFFGPGTRLTVL.

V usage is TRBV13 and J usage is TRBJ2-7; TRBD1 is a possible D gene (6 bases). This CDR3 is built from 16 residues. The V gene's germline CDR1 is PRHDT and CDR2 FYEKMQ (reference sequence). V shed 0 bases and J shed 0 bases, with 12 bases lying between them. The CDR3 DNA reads TGTGCCAGCAGCTTAGGGCTCCGGACAGACTCCTACGAGCAGTACTTC. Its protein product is CASSLGLRTDSYEQYF. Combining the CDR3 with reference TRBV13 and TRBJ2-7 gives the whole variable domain AAGVIQSPRHLIKEKRETATLKCYPIPRHDTVYWYQQGPGQDPQFLISFYEKMQSDKGSIPDRFSAQQFSDYHSELNMSSLELGDSALYFCASSLGLRTDSYEQYFGPGTRLTVT.

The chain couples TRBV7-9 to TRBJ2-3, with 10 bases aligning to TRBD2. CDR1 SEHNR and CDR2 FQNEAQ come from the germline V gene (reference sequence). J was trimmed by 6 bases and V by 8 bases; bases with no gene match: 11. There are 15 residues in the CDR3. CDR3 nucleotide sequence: TGTGCCAGCCGCATTCTCGGGACTAGCGTGGATACGCAGTATTTT. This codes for CASRILGTSVDTQYF.

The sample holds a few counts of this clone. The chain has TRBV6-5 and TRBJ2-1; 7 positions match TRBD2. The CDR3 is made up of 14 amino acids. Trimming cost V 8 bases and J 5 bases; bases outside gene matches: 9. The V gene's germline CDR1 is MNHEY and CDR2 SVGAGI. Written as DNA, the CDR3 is TGTGCCAGCGGACATGGACTAGTCAACAATGAGCAGTTCTTC. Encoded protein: CASGHGLVNNEQFF.

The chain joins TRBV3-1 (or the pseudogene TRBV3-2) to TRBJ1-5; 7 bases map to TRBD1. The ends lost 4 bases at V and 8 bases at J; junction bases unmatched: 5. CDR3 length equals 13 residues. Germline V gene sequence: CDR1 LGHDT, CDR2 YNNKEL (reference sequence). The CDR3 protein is CASSRQGREPQHF. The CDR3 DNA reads TGTGCCAGCAGCCGACAGGGTCGGGAGCCCCAGCATTTT.

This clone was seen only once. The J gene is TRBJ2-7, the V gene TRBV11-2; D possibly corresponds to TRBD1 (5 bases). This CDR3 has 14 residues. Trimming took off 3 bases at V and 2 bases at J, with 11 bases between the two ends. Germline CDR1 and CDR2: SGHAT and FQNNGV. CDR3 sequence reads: CASSLGQGTYEQYF. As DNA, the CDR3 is TGTGCCAGCAGCTTGGGGCAGGGAACCTACGAGCAGTACTTC.

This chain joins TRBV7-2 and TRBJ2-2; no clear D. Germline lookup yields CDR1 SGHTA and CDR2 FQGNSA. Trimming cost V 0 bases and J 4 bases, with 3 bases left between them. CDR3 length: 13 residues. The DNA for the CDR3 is TGTGCCAGCAGCTTAGCCATCACCGGGGAGCTGTTTTTT. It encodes CASSLAITGELFF.

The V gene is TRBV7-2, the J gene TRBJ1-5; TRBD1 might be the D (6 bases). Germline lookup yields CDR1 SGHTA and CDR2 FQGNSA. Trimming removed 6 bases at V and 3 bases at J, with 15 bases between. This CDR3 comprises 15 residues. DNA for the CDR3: TGTGCCAGCAGGATACAGGGTACCTCCAATCAGCCCCAGCATTTT. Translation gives CASRIQGTSNQPQHF. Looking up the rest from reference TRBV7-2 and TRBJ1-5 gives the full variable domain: GAGVSQSPSNKVTEKGKDVELRCDPISGHTALYWYRQSLGQGLEFLIYFQGNSAPDKSGLPSDRFSAERTGGSVSTLTIQRTQQEDSAVYLCASRIQGTSNQPQHFGDGTRLSIL.

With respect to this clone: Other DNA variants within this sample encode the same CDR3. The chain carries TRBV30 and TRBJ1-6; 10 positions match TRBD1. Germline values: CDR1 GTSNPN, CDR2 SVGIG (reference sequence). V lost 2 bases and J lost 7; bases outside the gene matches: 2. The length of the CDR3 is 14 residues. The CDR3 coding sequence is TGTGCCTGGAGTCCGGGACAGGGGAATTCACCCCTCCACTTT. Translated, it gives CAWSPGQGNSPLHF. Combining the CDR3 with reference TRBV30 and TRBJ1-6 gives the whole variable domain SQTIHQWPATLVQPVGSPLSLECTVEGTSNPNLYWYRQAAGRGLQLLFYSVGIGQISSEVPQNLSASRPQDRQFILSSKKLLLSDSGFYLCAWSPGQGNSPLHFGNGTRLTVT.

This CDR3 is CASSQMNGLEAFF. In nucleotides, the CDR3 is TGTGCCAGCAGCCAAATGAACGGTCTTGAAGCTTTCTTT. This chain connects TRBV3-1 (or the pseudogene TRBV3-2) to TRBJ1-1; D uncertain. The V end lost 2 bases, the J end lost 7 bases, and 11 bases lay between the germline ends. The CDR3 sequence is 13 residues long. The germline gives CDR1 LGHDT, CDR2 YNNKEL (reference sequence).

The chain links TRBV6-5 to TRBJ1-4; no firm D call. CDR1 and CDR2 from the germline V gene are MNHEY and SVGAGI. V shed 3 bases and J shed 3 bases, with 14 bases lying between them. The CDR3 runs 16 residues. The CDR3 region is CASSYSPGGSNEKLFF. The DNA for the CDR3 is TGTGCCAGCAGTTATTCCCCTGGAGGGTCTAATGAAAAACTGTTTTTT.

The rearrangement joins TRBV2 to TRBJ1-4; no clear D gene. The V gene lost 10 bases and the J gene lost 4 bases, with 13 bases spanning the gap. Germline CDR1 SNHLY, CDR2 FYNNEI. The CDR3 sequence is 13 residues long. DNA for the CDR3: TGTGCCACAGGACTTGATGATAATGAAAAACTGTTTTTT. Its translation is CATGLDDNEKLFF.

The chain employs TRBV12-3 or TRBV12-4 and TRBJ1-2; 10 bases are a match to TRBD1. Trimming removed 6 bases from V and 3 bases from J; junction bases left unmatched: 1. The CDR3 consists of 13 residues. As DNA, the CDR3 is TGTGCCAGCAGGGGACAGGGGCACTATGGCTACACCTTC. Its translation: CASRGQGHYGYTF.

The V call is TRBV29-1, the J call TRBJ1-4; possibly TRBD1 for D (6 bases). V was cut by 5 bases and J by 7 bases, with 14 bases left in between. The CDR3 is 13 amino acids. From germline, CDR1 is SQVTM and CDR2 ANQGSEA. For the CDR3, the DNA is TGCAGCGTTCAACAGGGTTCGGTTGAAAAACTGTTTTTT. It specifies CSVQQGSVEKLFF.

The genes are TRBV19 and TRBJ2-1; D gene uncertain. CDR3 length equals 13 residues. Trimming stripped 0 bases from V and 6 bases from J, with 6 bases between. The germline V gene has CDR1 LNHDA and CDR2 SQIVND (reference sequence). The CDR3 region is CASSIEEVNEQFF. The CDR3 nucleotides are TGTGCCAGTAGTATAGAAGAGGTCAATGAGCAGTTCTTC.

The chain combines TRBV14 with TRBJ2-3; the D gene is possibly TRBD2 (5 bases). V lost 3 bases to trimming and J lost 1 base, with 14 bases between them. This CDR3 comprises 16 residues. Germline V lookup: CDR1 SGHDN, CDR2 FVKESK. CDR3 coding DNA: TGTGCCAGCAGCCACCGAACGGGGATGGGCACAGATACGCAGTATTTT. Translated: CASSHRTGMGTDTQYF. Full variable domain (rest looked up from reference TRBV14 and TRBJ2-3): EAGVTQFPSHSVIEKGQTVTLRCDPISGHDNLYWYRRVMGKEIKFLLHFVKESKQDESGMPNNRFLAERTGGTYSTLKVQPAELEDSGVYFCASSHRTGMGTDTQYFGPGTRLTVL.

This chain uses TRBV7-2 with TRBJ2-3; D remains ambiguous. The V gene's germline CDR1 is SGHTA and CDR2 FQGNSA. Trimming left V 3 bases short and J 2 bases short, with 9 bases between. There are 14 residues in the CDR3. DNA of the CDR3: TGTGCCAGCAGCTTTTACTACAACACAGATACGCAGTATTTT. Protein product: CASSFYYNTDTQYF.

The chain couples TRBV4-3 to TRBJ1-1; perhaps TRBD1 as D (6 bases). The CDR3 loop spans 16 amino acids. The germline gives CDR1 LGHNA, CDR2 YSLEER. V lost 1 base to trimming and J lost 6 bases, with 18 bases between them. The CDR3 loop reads CASSQGVNRASAEAFF. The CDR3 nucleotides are TGCGCCAGCAGCCAAGGGGTGAACAGGGCCAGCGCTGAAGCTTTCTTT.